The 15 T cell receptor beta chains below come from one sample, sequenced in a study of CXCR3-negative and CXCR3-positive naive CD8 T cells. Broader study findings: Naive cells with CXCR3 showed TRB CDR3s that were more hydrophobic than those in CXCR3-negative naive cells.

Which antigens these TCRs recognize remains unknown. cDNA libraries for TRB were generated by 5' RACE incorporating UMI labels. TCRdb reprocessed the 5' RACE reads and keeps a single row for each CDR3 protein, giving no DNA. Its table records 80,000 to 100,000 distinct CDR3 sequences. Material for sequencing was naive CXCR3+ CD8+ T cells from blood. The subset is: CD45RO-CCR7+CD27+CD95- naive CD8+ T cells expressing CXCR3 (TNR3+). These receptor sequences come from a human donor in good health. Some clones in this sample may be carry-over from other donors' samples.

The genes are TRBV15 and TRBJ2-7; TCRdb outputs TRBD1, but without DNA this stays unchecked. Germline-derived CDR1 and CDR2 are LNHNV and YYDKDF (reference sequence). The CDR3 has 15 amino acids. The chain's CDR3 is CATSSGTGGSYEQYF.

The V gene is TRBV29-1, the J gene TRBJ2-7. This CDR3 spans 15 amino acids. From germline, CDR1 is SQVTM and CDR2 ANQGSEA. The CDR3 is CSVEDVAGQANEQYF.

CDR3 sequence: CASSVAASGGYEQYF. The chain links TRBV9 to TRBJ2-7; no DNA is available, so the TRBD2 call from TCRdb remains unchecked. Germline V gene data show CDR1 as SGDLS and CDR2 as YYNGEE. CDR3 length equals 15 residues. Looking up the rest from reference TRBV9 and TRBJ2-7 gives the full variable domain: DSGVTQTPKHLITATGQRVTLRCSPRSGDLSVYWYQQSLDQGLQFLIQYYNGEERAKGNILERFSAQQFPDLHSELNLSSLELGDSALYFCASSVAASGGYEQYFGPGTRLTVT.

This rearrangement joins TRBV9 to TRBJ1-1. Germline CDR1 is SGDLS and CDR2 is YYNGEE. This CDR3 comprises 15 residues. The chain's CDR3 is CASSAEGPSNTEAFF.

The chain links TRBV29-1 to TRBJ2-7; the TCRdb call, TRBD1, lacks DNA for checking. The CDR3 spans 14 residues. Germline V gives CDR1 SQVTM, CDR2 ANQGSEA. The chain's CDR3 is CSVEGQGGSYEQYF.

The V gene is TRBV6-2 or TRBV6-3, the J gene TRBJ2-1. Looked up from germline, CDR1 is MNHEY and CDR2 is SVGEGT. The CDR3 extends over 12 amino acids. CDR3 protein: CASSYVWYEQFF.

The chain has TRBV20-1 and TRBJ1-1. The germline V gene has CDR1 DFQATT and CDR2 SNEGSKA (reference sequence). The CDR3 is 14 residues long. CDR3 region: CSAPNEGLNTEAFF.

The CDR3 protein is CASSVGAGDSYEQYF. This chain connects TRBV9 to TRBJ2-7. This CDR3 is built from 15 residues. The germline gives CDR1 SGDLS, CDR2 YYNGEE.

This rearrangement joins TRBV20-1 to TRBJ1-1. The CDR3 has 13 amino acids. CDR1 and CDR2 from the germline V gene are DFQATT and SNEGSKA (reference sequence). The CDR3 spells CSARGVTDTEAFF.

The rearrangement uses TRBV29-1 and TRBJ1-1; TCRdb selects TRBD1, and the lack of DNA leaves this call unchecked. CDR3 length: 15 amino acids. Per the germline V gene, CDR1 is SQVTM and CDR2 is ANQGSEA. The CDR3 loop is CSVPARTDMNTEAFF.

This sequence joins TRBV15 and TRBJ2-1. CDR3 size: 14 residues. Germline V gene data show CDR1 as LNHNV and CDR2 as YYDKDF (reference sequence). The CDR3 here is CATSRVFDENEQFF.

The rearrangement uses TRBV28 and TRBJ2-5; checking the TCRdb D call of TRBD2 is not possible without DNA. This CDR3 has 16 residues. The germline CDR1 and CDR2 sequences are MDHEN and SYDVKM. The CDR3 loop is CASSLYLAGARETQYF.

The CDR3 here is CASSTGTGLYEQYF. The chain recombines TRBV7-9 with TRBJ2-7; TCRdb returns TRBD1, unconfirmable since there is no DNA. Germline assignment: CDR1 SEHNR and CDR2 FQNEAQ (reference sequence). The CDR3 sequence is 14 residues long. Drawing the rest from reference TRBV7-9 and TRBJ2-7, the complete variable domain is DTGVSQNPRHKITKRGQNVTFRCDPISEHNRLYWYRQTLGQGPEFLTYFQNEAQLEKSRLLSDRFSAERPKGSFSTLEIQRTEQGDSAMYLCASSTGTGLYEQYFGPGTRLTVT.

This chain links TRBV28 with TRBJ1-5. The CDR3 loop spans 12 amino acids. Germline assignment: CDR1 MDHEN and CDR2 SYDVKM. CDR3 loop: CASSLLNQPQHF.

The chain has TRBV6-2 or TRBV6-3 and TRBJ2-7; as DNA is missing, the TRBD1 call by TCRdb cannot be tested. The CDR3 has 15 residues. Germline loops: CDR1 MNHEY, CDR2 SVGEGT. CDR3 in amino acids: CASSYGAGGLYEQYF.